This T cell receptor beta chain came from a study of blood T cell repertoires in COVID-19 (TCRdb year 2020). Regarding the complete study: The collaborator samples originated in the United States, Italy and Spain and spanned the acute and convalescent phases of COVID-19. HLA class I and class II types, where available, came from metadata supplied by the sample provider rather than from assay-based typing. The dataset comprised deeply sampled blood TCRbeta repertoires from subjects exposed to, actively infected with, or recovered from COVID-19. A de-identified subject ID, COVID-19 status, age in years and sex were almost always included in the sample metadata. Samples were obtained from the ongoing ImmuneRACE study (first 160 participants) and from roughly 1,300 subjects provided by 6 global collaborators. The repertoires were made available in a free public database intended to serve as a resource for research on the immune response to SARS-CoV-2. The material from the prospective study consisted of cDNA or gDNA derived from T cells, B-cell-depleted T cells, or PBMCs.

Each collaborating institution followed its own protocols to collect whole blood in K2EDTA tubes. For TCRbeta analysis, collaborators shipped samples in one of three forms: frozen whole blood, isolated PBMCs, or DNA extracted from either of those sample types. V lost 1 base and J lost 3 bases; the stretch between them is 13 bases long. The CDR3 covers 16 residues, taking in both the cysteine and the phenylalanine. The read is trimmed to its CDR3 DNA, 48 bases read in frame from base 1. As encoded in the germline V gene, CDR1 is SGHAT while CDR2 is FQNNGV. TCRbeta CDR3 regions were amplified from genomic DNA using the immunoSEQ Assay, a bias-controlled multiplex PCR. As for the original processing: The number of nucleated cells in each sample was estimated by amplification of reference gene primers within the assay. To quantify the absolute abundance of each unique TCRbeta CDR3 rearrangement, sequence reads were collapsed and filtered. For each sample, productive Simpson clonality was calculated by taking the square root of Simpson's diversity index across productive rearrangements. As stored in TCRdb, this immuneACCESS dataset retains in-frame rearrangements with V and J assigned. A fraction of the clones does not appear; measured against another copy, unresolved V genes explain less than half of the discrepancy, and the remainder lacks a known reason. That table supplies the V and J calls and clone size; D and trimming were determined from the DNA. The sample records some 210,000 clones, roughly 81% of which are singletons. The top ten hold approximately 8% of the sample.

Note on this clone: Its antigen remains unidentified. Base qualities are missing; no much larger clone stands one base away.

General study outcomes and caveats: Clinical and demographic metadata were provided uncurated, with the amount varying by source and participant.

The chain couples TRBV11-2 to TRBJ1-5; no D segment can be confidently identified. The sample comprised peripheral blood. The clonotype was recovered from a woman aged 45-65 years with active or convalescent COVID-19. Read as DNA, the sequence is TGTGCCAGCAGCTTAGGGGCAGGAGGGAACAATCAGCCCCAGCATTTT. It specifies CASSLGAGGNNQPQHF.